This is a list of T cell receptor beta chains from one sample in a study of blood T cell repertoires in COVID-19. Here immunoSEQ multiplex PCR was the method, and the copy in TCRdb shows in-frame clones only, minus some. In the table there are tens of thousands of clones, less than 90% of which are singletons. The sample was peripheral blood. The receptors here all came from a man aged 60 to 75 with active COVID-19. CDR3s include the opening cysteine and the closing phenylalanine or tryptophan. D genes are given only for firm matches. A clone size is listed for some rows: how often the clone was seen (once, few, many), or a class if it is expanded.

cdr3_length,clone_size,d_call,v_call,j_call,cdr3_nt,cdr3_aa
13,-,-,TRBV4-1,TRBJ1-1,TGCGCCAGCAGCCACGGTACGAACACTGAAGCTTTCTTT,CASSHGTNTEAFF
16,few,TRBD1,TRBV14,TRBJ2-7,TGTGCCAGCAGCCATTCCGGGACAGGGGAAGCCTACGAGCAGTACTTC,CASSHSGTGEAYEQYF
13,-,TRBD1,TRBV19,TRBJ2-7,TGTGCCACTGGGACAGGGACTTCCTACGAGCAGTACTTC,CATGTGTSYEQYF
14,-,TRBD2,TRBV6-5,TRBJ2-1,TGTGCCAGCACTAGACTAGCGGGGGGTAATGAGCAGTTCTTC,CASTRLAGGNEQFF
13,-,-,TRBV9,TRBJ2-3,TGTGCCAGCAGCGTAAGAGTCACAGATACGCAGTATTTT,CASSVRVTDTQYF
16,-,TRBD1,TRBV7-3,TRBJ2-1,TGTGCCAGCAGCTCGCCGGGACAGGGGACCTACAATGAGCAGTTCTTC,CASSSPGQGTYNEQFF
13,-,-,TRBV5-1,TRBJ2-3,TGCGCCAGCAGCTTGGGTGAGATAGATACGCAGTATTTT,CASSLGEIDTQYF
15,-,TRBD2,TRBV5-6,TRBJ2-1,TGTGCCAGCAGCTCGGCGGCTAGCGGGAACAATGAGCAGTTCTTC,CASSSAASGNNEQFF
9,-,-,TRBV3-1/TRBV3-2,TRBJ2-3,TGTGCCCCCGTAGATACGCAGTATTTT,CAPVDTQYF
14,-,-,TRBV27,TRBJ2-3,TGTGCCAGCAGTTTATACGGGAACACAGATACGCAGTATTTT,CASSLYGNTDTQYF
13,-,-,TRBV5-4,TRBJ2-3,TGTGCCAGCCGGGCGGGTAGCACAGATACGCAGTATTTT,CASRAGSTDTQYF
15,-,TRBD1,TRBV7-8,TRBJ2-3,TGTGCCAGCAGCCCTTACAGGGGAACCACAGATACGCAGTATTTT,CASSPYRGTTDTQYF
14,-,TRBD2,TRBV27,TRBJ2-7,TGTGCCAGCAGTTTTTACGGGAGGGCGTCCGAGCAGTACTTC,CASSFYGRASEQYF
15,-,TRBD1,TRBV24-1,TRBJ2-1,TGTGCCACCAGTGATCCGGGACAGGGGAGGAATGAGCAGTTCTTC,CATSDPGQGRNEQFF
16,-,TRBD2,TRBV7-2,TRBJ2-3,TGTGCCAGCAGCCTCAGGACTAGCGGGACAACAGATACGCAGTATTTT,CASSLRTSGTTDTQYF